This T cell receptor beta chain was observed in a study of cytomegalovirus exposure and HLA in healthy donors. Findings and limits, study-wide: Among TCR beta chains of equal frequency, HLA-associated ones were more clonally expanded in a later analysis.

Comments on this clone: Its antigen is undetermined.

The PCR made use of 60 Vbeta and 13 Jbeta primers. Source study methods: An analysis performed later counted around 86 million unique TCR beta chains (roughly 11 million of them shared). Only in-frame clones appear in the TCRdb table, and some are missing; sequencing was by immunoSEQ multiplex PCR. The D gene and trimming were derived from the DNA, and the V and J assignments and clone size from that table. Altogether some 140,000 clones are present, approximately 80% being singletons, with the ten largest covering around 9.1%. Germline-derived CDR1 and CDR2 are GTSNPN and SVGIG (reference sequence). V gave up 0 bases and J gave up 2 bases, with 17 bases separating them. This CDR3 contains 17 residues.

The TCR originated in a woman between 50 and 59 years old in good health and CMV-seropositive. Sequencing used PBMCs. The chain has TRBV30 and TRBJ1-5; D is unclear. CDR3 nucleotide sequence: TGTGCCTGGAGTGTAGTAGACACGTTCATGGGCAATCAGCCCCAGCATTTT. It codes for CAWSVVDTFMGNQPQHF.